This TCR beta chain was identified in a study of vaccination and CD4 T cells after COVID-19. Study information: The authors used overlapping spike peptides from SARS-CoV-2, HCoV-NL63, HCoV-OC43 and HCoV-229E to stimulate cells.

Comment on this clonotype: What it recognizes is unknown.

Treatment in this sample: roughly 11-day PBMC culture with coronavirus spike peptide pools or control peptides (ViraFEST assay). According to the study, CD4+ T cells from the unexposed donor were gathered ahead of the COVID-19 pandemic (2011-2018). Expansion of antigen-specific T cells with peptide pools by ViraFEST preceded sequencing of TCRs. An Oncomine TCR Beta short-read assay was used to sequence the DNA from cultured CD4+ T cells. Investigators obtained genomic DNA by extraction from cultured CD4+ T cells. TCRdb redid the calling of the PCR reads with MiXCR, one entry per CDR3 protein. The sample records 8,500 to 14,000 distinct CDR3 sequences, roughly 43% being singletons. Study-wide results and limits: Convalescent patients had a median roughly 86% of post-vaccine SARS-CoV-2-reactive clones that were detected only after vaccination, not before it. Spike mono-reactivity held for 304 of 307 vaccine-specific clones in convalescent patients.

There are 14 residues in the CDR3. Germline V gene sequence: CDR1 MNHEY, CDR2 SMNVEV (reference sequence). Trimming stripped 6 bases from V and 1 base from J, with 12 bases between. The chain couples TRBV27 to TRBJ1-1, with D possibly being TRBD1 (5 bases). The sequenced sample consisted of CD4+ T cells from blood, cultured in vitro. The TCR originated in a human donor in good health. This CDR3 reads CASSVRDGNTEAFF. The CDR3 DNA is TGTGCCAGCAGCGTTCGGGACGGGAACACTGAAGCTTTCTTT.